Listed below are T cell receptor beta chains from one sample, sequenced in a study of shared clonotypes between healthy human individuals. Libraries were prepared by immunoSEQ multiplex PCR; TCRdb keeps only in-frame clonotypes and omits some of them. The table has roughly 600,000 clones, roughly 98% seen once. What was sequenced was naive CD8+ T cells sorted from blood. The source is a man aged 25 to 40 in good health. Each CDR3 is given without its conserved first and last residue. D genes are given only for firm matches. A clone size is listed for some rows: how often the clone was seen (once, few, many), or a class if it is expanded.

cdr3_aa | d_call | clone_size | j_call | v_call
ASRGQGVHEQY | TRBD1 | . | TRBJ2-7 | TRBV2
ASSQSGGYSGVYEQY | TRBD2 | . | TRBJ2-7 | TRBV14
ASRFQGKNTEAF | . | . | TRBJ1-1 | TRBV7-2
SVDAIDYNEQF | . | few | TRBJ2-1 | TRBV29-1
ASSINSIATNEKLF | . | . | TRBJ1-4 | TRBV5-1
ASSRQNTEAF | . | once | TRBJ1-1 | TRBV9
ASSLYGSSTDTQY | . | . | TRBJ2-3 | TRBV5-1
ASSSSSYEQY | . | . | TRBJ2-7 | TRBV6-5
ASSFRDRGGLYNEQF | TRBD1 | . | TRBJ2-1 | TRBV11-3
ASSGRAGTGHTDTQY | TRBD1 | . | TRBJ2-3 | TRBV7-9
AIDPRGSNQPQH | . | . | TRBJ1-5 | TRBV27
ASSESKWQPQH | . | . | TRBJ1-5 | TRBV10-1
ASSLATSGRIYEQY | TRBD2 | . | TRBJ2-7 | TRBV27
ASSEFRQGGGEQY | TRBD1 | once | TRBJ2-7 | TRBV10-1
ASSSPGQGFYEQF | TRBD1 | . | TRBJ2-1 | TRBV7-7
ASSLGMGTEAF | . | . | TRBJ1-1 | TRBV5-6
SVRGLLYEQY | . | . | TRBJ2-7 | TRBV29-1
ASSSELRDEQF | . | . | TRBJ2-1 | TRBV7-2
ASSLSYNEQF | . | . | TRBJ2-1 | TRBV7-8
ASHRGGGFNEQF | . | . | TRBJ2-1 | TRBV27
ASSPHRAGGTGELF | . | . | TRBJ2-2 | TRBV11-3
ASSESKGADTQY | . | . | TRBJ2-3 | TRBV10-1
ASSFRDSHTDTQY | . | . | TRBJ2-3 | TRBV11-2
ASSSLGRRRLF | . | . | TRBJ2-1 | TRBV5-1
ASSPRTVLFNEQF | . | . | TRBJ2-1 | TRBV7-9
ASSLTGVGQPQH | TRBD1 | . | TRBJ1-5 | TRBV6-1
ASSARGLLRSYEQY | . | once | TRBJ2-7 | TRBV5-4